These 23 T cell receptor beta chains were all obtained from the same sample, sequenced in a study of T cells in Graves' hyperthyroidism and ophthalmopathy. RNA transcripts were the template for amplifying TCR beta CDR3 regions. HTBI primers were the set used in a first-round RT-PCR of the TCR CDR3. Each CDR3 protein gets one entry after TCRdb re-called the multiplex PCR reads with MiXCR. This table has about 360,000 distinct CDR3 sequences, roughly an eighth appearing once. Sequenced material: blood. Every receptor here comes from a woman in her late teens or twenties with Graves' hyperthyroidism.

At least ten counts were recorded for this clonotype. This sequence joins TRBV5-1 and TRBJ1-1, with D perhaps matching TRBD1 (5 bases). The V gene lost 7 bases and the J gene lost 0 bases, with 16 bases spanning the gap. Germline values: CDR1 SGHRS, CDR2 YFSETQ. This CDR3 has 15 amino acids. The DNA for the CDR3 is TGCGCCAGCTTTGACCGGGGACTAATGAACACTGAAGCTTTCTTT. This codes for CASFDRGLMNTEAFF.

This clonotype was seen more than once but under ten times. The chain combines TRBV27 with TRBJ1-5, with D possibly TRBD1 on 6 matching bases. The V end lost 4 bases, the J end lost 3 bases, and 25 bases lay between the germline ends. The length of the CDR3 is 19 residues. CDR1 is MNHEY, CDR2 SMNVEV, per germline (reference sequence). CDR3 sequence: CASSSTPGWEGGHNQPQHF. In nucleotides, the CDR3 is TGTGCCAGCAGTTCGACACCCGGGTGGGAAGGGGGGCACAATCAGCCCCAGCATTTT.

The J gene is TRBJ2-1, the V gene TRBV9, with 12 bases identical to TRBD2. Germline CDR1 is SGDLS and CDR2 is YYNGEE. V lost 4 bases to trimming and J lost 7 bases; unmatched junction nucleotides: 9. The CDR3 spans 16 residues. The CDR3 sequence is CASSPNLAGGMNEQFF. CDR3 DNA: TGTGCCAGCAGCCCGAACCTAGCGGGGGGGATGAATGAGCAGTTCTTC.

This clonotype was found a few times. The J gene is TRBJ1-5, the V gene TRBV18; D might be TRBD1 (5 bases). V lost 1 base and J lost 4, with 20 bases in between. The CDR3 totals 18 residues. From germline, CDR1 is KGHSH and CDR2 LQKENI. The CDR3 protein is CASSPQPPSDGGNQPQHF. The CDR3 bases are TGTGCCAGCTCACCACAGCCCCCATCGGACGGGGGAAATCAGCCCCAGCATTTT.

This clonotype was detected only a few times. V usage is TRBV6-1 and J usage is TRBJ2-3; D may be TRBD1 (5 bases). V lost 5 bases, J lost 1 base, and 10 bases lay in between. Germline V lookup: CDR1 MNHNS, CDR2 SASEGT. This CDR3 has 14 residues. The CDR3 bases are TGTGCCAGCAGTCAGGGTTTCGGCACAGATACGCAGTATTTT. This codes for CASSQGFGTDTQYF.

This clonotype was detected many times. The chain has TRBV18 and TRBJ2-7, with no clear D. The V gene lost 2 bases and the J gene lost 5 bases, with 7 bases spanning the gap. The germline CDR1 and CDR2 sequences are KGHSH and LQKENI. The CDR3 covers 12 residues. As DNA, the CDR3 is TGTGCCAGCTCACCAGTTCCCCACGAGCAGTACTTC. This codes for CASSPVPHEQYF.

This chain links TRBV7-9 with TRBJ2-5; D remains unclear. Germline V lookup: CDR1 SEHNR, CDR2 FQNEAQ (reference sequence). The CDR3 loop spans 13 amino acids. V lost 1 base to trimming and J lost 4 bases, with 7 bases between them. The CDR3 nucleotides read TGTGCCAGCAGCTTAGATGAAGGAGAGACCCAGTACTTC. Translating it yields CASSLDEGETQYF.

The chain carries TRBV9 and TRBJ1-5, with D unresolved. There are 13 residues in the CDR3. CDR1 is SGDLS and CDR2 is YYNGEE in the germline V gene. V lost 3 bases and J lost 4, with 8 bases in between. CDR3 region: CASSAGLNQPQHF. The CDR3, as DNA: TGTGCCAGCAGCGCAGGTCTGAATCAGCCCCAGCATTTT.

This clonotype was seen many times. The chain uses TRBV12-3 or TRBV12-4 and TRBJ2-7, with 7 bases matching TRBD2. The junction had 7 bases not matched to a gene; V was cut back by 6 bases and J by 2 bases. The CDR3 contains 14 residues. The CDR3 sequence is CASSGLDGAYEQYF. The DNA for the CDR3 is TGTGCCAGCAGCGGACTAGACGGAGCCTACGAGCAGTACTTC.

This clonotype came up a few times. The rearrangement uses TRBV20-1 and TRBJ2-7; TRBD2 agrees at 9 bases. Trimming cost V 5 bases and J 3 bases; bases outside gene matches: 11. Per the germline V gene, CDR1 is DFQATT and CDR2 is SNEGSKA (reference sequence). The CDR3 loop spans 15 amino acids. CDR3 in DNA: TGCAGTGCTCTGGGGGCGGGGGGGAAGATCTACGAGCAGTACTTC. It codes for CSALGAGGKIYEQYF.

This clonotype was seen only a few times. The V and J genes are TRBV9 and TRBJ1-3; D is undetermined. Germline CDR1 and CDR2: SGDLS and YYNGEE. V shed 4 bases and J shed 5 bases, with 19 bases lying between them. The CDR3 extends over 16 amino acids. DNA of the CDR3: TGTGCCAGCAGCACCCGGCCAGGCACGCTTAGAAACACCATATATTTT. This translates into CASSTRPGTLRNTIYF.

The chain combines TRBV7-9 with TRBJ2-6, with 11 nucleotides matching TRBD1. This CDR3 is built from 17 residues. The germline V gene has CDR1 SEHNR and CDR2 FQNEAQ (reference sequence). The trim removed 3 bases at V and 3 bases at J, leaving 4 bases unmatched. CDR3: CASSFGQGARGANVLTF. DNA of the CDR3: TGTGCCAGCAGCTTCGGACAGGGGGCGCGTGGGGCCAACGTCCTGACTTTC.

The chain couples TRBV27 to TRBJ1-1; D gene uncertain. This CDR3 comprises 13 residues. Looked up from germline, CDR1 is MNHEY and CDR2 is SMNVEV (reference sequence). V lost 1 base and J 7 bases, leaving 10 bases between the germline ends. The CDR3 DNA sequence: TGTGCCAGCAGTTTATTTGTGGAAAGTGAAGCTTTCTTT. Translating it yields CASSLFVESEAFF.

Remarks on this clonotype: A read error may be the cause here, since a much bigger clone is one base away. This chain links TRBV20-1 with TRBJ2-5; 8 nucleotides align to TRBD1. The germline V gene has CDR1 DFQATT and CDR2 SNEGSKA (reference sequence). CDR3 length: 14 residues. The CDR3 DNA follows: TGCAGTGCCGCACAGGGGGGTGGGAAAGAGGCCCAGTACTTC. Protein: CSAAQGGGKEAQYF.

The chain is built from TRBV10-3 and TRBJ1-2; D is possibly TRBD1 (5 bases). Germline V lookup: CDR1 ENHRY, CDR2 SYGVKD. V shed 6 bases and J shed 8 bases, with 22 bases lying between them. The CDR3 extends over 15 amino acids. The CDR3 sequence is CAISWTRGSRGGYTF. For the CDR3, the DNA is TGTGCCATCAGCTGGACACGGGGGAGTAGAGGGGGCTACACCTTC.

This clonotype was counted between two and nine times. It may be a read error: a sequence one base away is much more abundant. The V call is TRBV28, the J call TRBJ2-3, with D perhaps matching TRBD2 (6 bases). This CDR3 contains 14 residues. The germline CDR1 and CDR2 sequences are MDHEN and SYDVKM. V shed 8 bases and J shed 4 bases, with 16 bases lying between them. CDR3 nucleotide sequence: TGTGCCAGCGGAGGGACCCAGGACGCAGATACGCAGTATTTT. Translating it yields CASGGTQDADTQYF.

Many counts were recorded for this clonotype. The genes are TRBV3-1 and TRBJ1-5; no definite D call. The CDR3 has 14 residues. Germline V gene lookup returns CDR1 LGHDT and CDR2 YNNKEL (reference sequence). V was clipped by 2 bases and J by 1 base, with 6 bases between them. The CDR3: CASSQLGSNQPQHF. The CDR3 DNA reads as TGTGCCAGCAGCCAACTGGGGAGCAATCAGCCCCAGCATTTT. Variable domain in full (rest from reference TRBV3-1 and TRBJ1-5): DTAVSQTPKYLVTQMGNDKSIKCEQNLGHDTMYWYKQDSKKFLKIMFSYNNKELIINETVPNRFSPKSPDKAHLNLHINSLELGDSAVYFCASSQLGSNQPQHFGDGTRLSIL.

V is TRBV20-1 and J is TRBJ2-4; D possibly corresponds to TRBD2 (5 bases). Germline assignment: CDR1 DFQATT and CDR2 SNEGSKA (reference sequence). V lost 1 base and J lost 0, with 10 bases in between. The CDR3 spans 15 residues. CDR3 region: CSARGRTGAKNIQYF. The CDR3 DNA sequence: TGCAGTGCTAGAGGAAGGACTGGAGCCAAAAACATTCAGTACTTC.

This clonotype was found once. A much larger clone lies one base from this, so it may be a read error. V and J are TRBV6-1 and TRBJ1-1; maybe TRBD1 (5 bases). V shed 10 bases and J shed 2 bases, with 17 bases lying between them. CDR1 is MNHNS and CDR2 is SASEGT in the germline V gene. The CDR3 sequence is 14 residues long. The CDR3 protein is CATGRGFVNTEAFF. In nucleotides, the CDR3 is TGTGCCACCGGACGGGGGTTCGTAAACACTGAAGCTTTCTTT.

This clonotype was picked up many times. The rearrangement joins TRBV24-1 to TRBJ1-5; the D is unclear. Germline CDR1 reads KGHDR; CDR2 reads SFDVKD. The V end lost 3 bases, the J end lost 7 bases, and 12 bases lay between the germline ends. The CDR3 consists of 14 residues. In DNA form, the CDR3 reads TGTGCCACCAGTGATAGTTACATGATGCAGCCCCAGCATTTT. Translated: CATSDSYMMQPQHF.

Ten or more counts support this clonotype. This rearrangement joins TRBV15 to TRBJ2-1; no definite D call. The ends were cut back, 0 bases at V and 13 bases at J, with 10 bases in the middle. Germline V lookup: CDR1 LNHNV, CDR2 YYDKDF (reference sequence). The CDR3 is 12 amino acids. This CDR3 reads CATSRDLLVQFF. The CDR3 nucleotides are TGTGCCACCAGCAGAGATCTTCTCGTCCAGTTCTTC.

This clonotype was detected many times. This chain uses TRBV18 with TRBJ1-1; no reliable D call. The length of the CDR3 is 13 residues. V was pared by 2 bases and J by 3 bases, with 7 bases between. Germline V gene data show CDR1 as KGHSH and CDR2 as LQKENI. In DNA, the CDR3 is TGTGCCAGCTCACCAGGGAGGGACACTGAAGCTTTCTTT. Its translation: CASSPGRDTEAFF.

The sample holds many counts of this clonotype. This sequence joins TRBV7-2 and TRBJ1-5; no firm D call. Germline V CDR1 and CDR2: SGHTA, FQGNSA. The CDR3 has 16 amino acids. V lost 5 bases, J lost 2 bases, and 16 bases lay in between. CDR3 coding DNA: TGTGCCAGCAGCCCGGCACCACAGAACGGCAATCAGCCCCAGCATTTT. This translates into CASSPAPQNGNQPQHF.